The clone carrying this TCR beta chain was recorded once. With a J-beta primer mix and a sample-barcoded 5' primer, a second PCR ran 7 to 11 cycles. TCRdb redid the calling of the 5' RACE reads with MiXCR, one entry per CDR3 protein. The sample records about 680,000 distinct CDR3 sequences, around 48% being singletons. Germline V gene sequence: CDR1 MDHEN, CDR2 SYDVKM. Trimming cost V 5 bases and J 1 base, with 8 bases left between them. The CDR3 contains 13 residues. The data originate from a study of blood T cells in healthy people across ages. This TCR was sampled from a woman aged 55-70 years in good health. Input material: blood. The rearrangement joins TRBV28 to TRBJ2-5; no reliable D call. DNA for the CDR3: TGTGCCAGCAGTAAACGACCCCAAGAGACCCAGTACTTC. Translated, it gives CASSKRPQETQYF.